The rows below give T cell receptor beta chains drawn from one sample of a study of CD8+CD57+ T cells in acquired aplastic anemia. TCRdb processed the reads anew with MiXCR; each CDR3 protein has one entry. The table lists some 170,000 distinct CDR3 sequences, about 60% of them singletons. The sample comprised sorted CD4+, CD8+, or CD8+CD57+ T cells (not recorded which) from PBMCs. These receptors were obtained from a human donor with aplastic anemia. The CDR3 runs from the conserved cysteine through the conserved F or W. The order of the fields is CDR3 length, D gene, V gene, clone size, J gene, CDR3 protein, CDR3 DNA. D genes are given only for firm matches. A clone size is listed for some rows: how often the clone was seen (once, few, many), or a class if it is expanded.

15,NA,TRBV6-1,NA,TRBJ1-3,CASSEGATFRNTIYF,TGTGCCAGCAGTGAAGGGGCCACGTTTCGAAACACCATATATTTT
17,TRBD1,TRBV10-1,NA,TRBJ1-2,CASSDKWGQGANYGYTF,TGCGCCAGCAGTGATAAGTGGGGACAGGGGGCTAACTATGGCTACACCTTC
14,NA,TRBV10-3,NA,TRBJ1-2,CAISDWGRDNGYTF,TGTGCCATCAGTGATTGGGGGCGCGACAATGGCTACACCTTC
15,TRBD1,TRBV12-5,many,TRBJ1-3,CASSLSRTGRDTIYF,TGTGCTAGTTCCCTCTCCAGGACAGGGAGAGACACCATATATTTT
12,NA,TRBV5-5,NA,TRBJ2-6,CASSSESNVLTF,TGTGCCAGCAGCTCCGAGAGCAACGTCCTGACTTTC
14,TRBD1,TRBV19,NA,TRBJ1-4,CASSQDRGSEKLFF,TGTGCCAGTAGCCAGGACAGGGGAAGTGAAAAACTGTTTTTT
14,NA,TRBV11-3,NA,TRBJ2-1,CASSLGDTGHEQFF,TGTGCCAGCAGCTTAGGGGACACAGGGCATGAGCAGTTCTTC
11,NA,TRBV24-1,NA,TRBJ2-5,CATSDRETQYF,TGTGCCACCAGTGATAGAGAGACCCAGTACTTC
13,NA,TRBV20-1,NA,TRBJ2-3,CSARGLSTDTQYF,TGCAGTGCTAGAGGGCTTAGCACAGATACGCAGTATTTT
15,NA,TRBV7-8,many,TRBJ1-2,CASSPVRNGADGYTF,TGTGCCAGCAGCCCCGTGCGGAACGGAGCGGATGGCTACACCTTC
15,NA,TRBV25-1,NA,TRBJ2-1,CASRRTESSYNEQFF,TGTGCCAGCCGCCGGACGGAGAGCTCCTACAATGAGCAGTTCTTC
15,NA,TRBV29-1,NA,TRBJ2-3,CSVEDLSDRTDTQYF,TGCAGCGTTGAAGATTTGAGTGACCGCACAGATACGCAGTATTTT
13,NA,TRBV24-1,many,TRBJ2-5,CATSDLTEETQYF,TGTGCCACCAGTGATTTGACGGAAGAGACCCAGTACTTC
14,NA,TRBV10-3,NA,TRBJ2-3,CAIRGASSTDTQYF,TGTGCCATCAGAGGGGCCTCGAGCACAGATACGCAGTATTTT
14,NA,TRBV7-3,NA,TRBJ2-1,CASNPGGNYNEQFF,TGTGCCAGCAACCCGGGGGGCAATTACAATGAGCAGTTCTTC
15,TRBD1,TRBV7-9,NA,TRBJ2-5,CASTLGTDSQETQYF,TGTGCCAGCACCCTAGGGACAGACTCCCAAGAGACCCAGTACTTC
12,NA,TRBV7-8,NA,TRBJ1-5,CASSLLGLNEHF,TGTGCCAGCAGCTTGTTGGGGCTGAATGAGCATTTT
14,NA,TRBV10-3,NA,TRBJ1-4,CAITLTTCHEKLFF,TGTGCCATCACCCTGACGACCTGCCATGAAAAACTGTTTTTT
17,TRBD2,TRBV7-9,NA,TRBJ2-7,CASSQYGTSGRNYEQYF,TGTGCCAGCAGCCAATACGGGACTAGCGGGAGGAACTACGAGCAGTACTTC
11,NA,TRBV7-9,NA,TRBJ2-7,CASSWGNEQYF,TGTGCCAGCAGCTGGGGGAACGAGCAGTACTTC
15,NA,TRBV24-1,NA,TRBJ2-3,CATSYSGVGSDTQYF,TGTGCCACCAGCTACTCGGGTGTGGGTTCAGATACGCAGTATTTT
16,TRBD1,TRBV7-8,many,TRBJ2-3,CASSSLQGAGTDTQYF,TGTGCCAGCAGCTCACTACAGGGGGCAGGCACAGATACGCAGTATTTT
16,TRBD1,TRBV19,NA,TRBJ1-2,CASSPMGTGMFYGYTF,TGTGCCAGTAGTCCCATGGGGACAGGGATGTTCTATGGCTACACCTTC
16,NA,TRBV6-5,NA,TRBJ2-7,CASTSLRGRSPYEQYF,TGTGCCAGCACCTCACTCCGGGGCCGGAGCCCCTACGAGCAGTACTTC
15,TRBD1,TRBV7-3,NA,TRBJ2-3,CASSIGTGGPDTQYF,TGTGCCAGCAGCATCGGGACAGGGGGTCCCGATACGCAGTATTTT
15,TRBD2,TRBV15,NA,TRBJ2-7,CATSLSGGDSYEQYF,TGTGCCACCAGCCTAAGCGGGGGGGATTCCTACGAGCAGTACTTC
14,NA,TRBV7-7,NA,TRBJ2-5,CASSLSGSQETQYF,TGTGCTAGCAGCTTAAGCGGATCCCAAGAGACCCAGTACTTC
11,NA,TRBV20-1,once,TRBJ2-5,CSATIAGGQYF,TGCAGTGCCACTATTGCCGGGGGCCAGTACTTC
15,NA,TRBV27,few,TRBJ2-1,CASSLRGMLYNEQFF,TGTGCCAGCAGTTTACGGGGAATGCTATACAATGAGCAGTTCTTC
14,NA,TRBV7-9,NA,TRBJ1-2,CASSKQRGDYGYTF,TGTGCCAGCAGCAAACAGAGGGGAGACTATGGCTACACCTTC
15,TRBD2,TRBV2,many,TRBJ2-1,CASRASGGPYNEQFF,TGTGCCAGCAGGGCTAGCGGGGGCCCCTACAATGAGCAGTTCTTC
15,TRBD1,TRBV2,few,TRBJ1-2,CASSSDRGTNYGYTF,TGTGCCAGCAGCTCGGACAGGGGGACCAACTATGGCTACACCTTC
15,TRBD2,TRBV7-9,NA,TRBJ2-7,CASSLAASGSYEQYF,TGTGCCAGCAGCTTAGCGGCTAGCGGGTCCTACGAGCAGTACTTC
15,TRBD1,TRBV9,NA,TRBJ1-6,CASSVGQGDGSPLHF,TGCGCCAGCAGCGTAGGTCAGGGGGATGGTTCACCCCTCCACTTT
15,TRBD2,TRBV7-9,NA,TRBJ2-5,CASSTLAGTGETQYF,TGTGCCAGCAGCACCTTAGCGGGGACGGGGGAGACCCAGTACTTC
15,NA,TRBV4-1,NA,TRBJ2-5,CASSQERDIQETQYF,TGCGCCAGCAGCCAAGAACGGGACATTCAAGAGACCCAGTACTTC
13,NA,TRBV2,once,TRBJ2-7,CASSGAAAPEQYF,TGTGCCAGCAGTGGGGCAGCAGCCCCCGAGCAGTACTTC
13,NA,TRBV29-1,many,TRBJ1-2,CSVQTGTRYGYTF,TGCAGCGTGCAAACCGGGACACGCTATGGCTACACCTTC